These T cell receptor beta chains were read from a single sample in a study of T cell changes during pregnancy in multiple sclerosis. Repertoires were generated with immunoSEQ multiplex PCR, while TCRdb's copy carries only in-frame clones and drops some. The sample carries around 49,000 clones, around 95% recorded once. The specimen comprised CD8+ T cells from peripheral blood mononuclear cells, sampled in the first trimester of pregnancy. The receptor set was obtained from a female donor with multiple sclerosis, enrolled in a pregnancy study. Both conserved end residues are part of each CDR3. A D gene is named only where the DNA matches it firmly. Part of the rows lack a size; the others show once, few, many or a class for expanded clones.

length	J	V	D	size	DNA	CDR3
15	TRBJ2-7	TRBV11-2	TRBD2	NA	TGTGCCAGCAGCTTAGATGTTACTAGCGGCTACGAGCAGTACTTC	CASSLDVTSGYEQYF
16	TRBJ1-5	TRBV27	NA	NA	TGTGCCAGCAGTTCTGCCCCGAGCGGGAGCAATCAGCCCCAGCATTTT	CASSSAPSGSNQPQHF
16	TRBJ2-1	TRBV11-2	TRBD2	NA	TGTGCCAGCAGCTCTAGCGGATTAAGCTCCTACAATGAGCAGTTCTTC	CASSSSGLSSYNEQFF
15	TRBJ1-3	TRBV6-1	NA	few	TGTGCCAGCAGTGAAGGGCAGCCAGGAGGAAACACCATATATTTT	CASSEGQPGGNTIYF
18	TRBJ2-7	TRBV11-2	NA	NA	TGTGCCAGCCGGGCCTTCCCCGCTCAGGGACTGTCCTCCTACGAGCAGTACTTC	CASRAFPAQGLSSYEQYF
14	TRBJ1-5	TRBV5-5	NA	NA	TGTGCCAGCAGCCTATGGGACACGAATCAGCCCCAGCATTTT	CASSLWDTNQPQHF
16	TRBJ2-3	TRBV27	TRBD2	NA	TGTGCCAGCAGTTTAAGGACTAGCGGTAGCACAGATACGCAGTATTTT	CASSLRTSGSTDTQYF
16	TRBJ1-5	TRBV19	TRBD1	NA	TGTGCCAGTAGTATCCGGGACAGATATAGCAATCAGCCCCAGCATTTT	CASSIRDRYSNQPQHF
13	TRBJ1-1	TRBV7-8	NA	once	TGTGCCAGCAGCCTGGTCAAGCCCACTGAAGCTTTCTTT	CASSLVKPTEAFF
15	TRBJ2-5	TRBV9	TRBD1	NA	TGTGCCAGCAGCGTAGGACAGGGGGATACGGAGACCCAGTACTTC	CASSVGQGDTETQYF
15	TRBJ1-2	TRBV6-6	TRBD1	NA	TGTGCCAGCAGTTCCTCCCCGACAGGGTCGAATGGCTACACCTTC	CASSSSPTGSNGYTF
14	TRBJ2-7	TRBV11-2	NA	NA	TGTGCCAGCAGCTCACGACTAGGGGCCTACGAGCAGTACTTC	CASSSRLGAYEQYF
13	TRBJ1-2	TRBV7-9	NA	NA	TGTGCCAGCAGCTCTGGACAAGTCTATGGCTACACCTTC	CASSSGQVYGYTF
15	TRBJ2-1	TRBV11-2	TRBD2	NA	TGTGCCAGCAGCTTAGGCCTAGCGGACTCCAATGAGCAGTTCTTC	CASSLGLADSNEQFF
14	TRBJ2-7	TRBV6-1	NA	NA	TGTGCCAGCAAGGAGGCAGGAACACTCTACGAGCAGTACTTC	CASKEAGTLYEQYF
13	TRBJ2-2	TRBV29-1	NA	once	TGCAGCGCGTTAGGGGTCAACACCGGGGAGCTGTTTTTT	CSALGVNTGELFF
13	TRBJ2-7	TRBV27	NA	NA	TGTGCCACCAGAAGCCTGGACACTTACGAGCAGTACTTC	CATRSLDTYEQYF
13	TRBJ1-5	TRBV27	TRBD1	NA	TGTGCCAGCACCGGACAGGCCGATCAGCCCCAGCATTTT	CASTGQADQPQHF
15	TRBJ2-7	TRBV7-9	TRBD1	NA	TGTGCCAGCAGCGGGACAGGTGGGTCATTCTACGAGCAGTACTTC	CASSGTGGSFYEQYF
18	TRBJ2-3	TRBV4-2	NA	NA	TGTGCCAGCAGCCAAGTAGGGGGTGTGCGGGGGTCGGGGGATACGCAGTATTTT	CASSQVGGVRGSGDTQYF
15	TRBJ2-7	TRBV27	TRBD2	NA	TGTGCCAGCTGGAAACTAGCGGGAGAGATCTACGAGCAGTACTTC	CASWKLAGEIYEQYF
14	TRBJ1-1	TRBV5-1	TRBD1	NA	TGCGCCAGCAGCTCGGGACAGTTGAACACTGAAGCTTTCTTT	CASSSGQLNTEAFF
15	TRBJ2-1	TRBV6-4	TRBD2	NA	TGTGCCAGCAGTGACCTAGCGGGAGGGCTCAATGAGCAGTTCTTC	CASSDLAGGLNEQFF
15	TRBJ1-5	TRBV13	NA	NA	TGTGCCAGCAGCTCCCCCCTTTATAGCAATCAGCCCCAGCATTTT	CASSSPLYSNQPQHF